A single sample is the source of the 24 T cell receptor beta chains below, sequenced in a study of blood T cells in healthy people across ages. Through a sample-barcoded 5' primer and a J-beta primer mix, a second PCR was run for roughly 6 to 11 cycles. Each CDR3 protein gets one entry after TCRdb re-called the 5' RACE reads with MiXCR. The sample includes about 670,000 distinct CDR3 sequences, roughly 41% of them seen just once. Sequencing was performed on blood. Receptors were obtained from an elderly man in good health.

The chain is built from TRBV25-1 and TRBJ2-3, with 9 nucleotides matching TRBD2. Germline V gene lookup returns CDR1 MGHDK and CDR2 SYGVNS. The trim removed 4 bases at V and 4 bases at J, leaving 6 bases unmatched. The CDR3 runs to 15 residues. CDR3 DNA sequence: TGTGCCAGCAGTGCATCTAGCGGGAAGCCAGATACGCAGTATTTT. Amino acids: CASSASSGKPDTQYF.

J is TRBJ1-2 and V is TRBV4-3; 9 bases line up with TRBD1. The CDR3 spans 19 residues. V lost 0 bases to trimming and J lost 3 bases; unmatched junction nucleotides: 14. Germline CDR1 and CDR2: LGHNA and YSLEER. Written as DNA, the CDR3 is TGCGCCAGCAGCCAAGACCAACCTCTACAGGGGGCGCTGGACTATGGCTACACCTTC. It yields the protein CASSQDQPLQGALDYGYTF.

This chain links TRBV7-2 with TRBJ2-4, with a tentative D call TRBD2 (6 bases). The J call is in doubt because the DNA end fits TRBJ2-5 better. CDR1 is SGHTA, CDR2 FQGNSA, per germline. This CDR3 is built from 16 residues. The CDR3 DNA is TGTGCCAGCAGCAGCCGGACTAACGGGACTCAAGAGACCCAGTACTTC. Encoded protein: CASSSRTNGTQETQYF.

The chain is built from TRBV5-1 and TRBJ2-3, with 8 bases that match TRBD1. Germline V gives CDR1 SGHRS, CDR2 YFSETQ. The CDR3 sequence is 16 residues long. After removal of 5 bases from V and 1 base from J, the junction contained 9 bases not matched to a gene. The CDR3 sequence: CASSKMRTGRTDTQYF. The CDR3 bases are TGCGCCAGCAGTAAAATGAGGACAGGGCGCACAGATACGCAGTATTTT. Filled out from reference TRBV5-1 and TRBJ2-3, the complete variable domain reads KAGVTQTPRYLIKTRGQQVTLSCSPISGHRSVSWYQQTPGQGLQFLFEYFSETQRNKGNFPGRFSGRQFSNSRSEMNVSTLELGDSALYLCASSKMRTGRTDTQYFGPGTRLTVL.

The V and J genes are TRBV3-1 and TRBJ2-7, with D maybe TRBD1 (6 bases). Germline CDR1 reads LGHDT; CDR2 reads YNNKEL (reference sequence). The V and J ends lost 3 bases and 12 bases respectively, with 21 bases between them. This CDR3 is built from 14 residues. The CDR3 DNA sequence: TGTGCCAGCAGCCATCAGAGGGGGTTGGAGACCCGGTACTTC. Translating gives CASSHQRGLETRYF.

This clonotype occurred many times. The junction differs from germline at one of its ends, possibly a read error. The chain recombines TRBV11-2 with TRBJ2-3; D unresolved. The CDR3 runs 14 residues. Germline lookup yields CDR1 SGHAT and CDR2 FQNNGV. Here the CDR3 reads CASSVDPRPDTQYF. CDR3 DNA: TGTGCCAGCAGCGTAGATCCCCGCCCGGATACGCAGTATTTT. The complete variable domain, with remaining parts taken from reference TRBV11-2 and TRBJ2-3, reads EAGVAQSPRYKIIEKRQSVAFWCNPISGHATLYWYQQILGQGPKLLIQFQNNGVVDDSQLPKDRFSAERLKGVDSTLKIQPAKLEDSAVYLCASSVDPRPDTQYFGPGTRLTVL.

This clonotype has a handful of counts. The rearrangement uses TRBV12-3 or TRBV12-4 and TRBJ1-6; 8 bases align to TRBD1. The CDR3 covers 16 residues. V lost 6 bases, J lost 6 bases, and 10 bases stayed unmatched. The CDR3 DNA sequence: TGTGCCAGCAGACGCAGGGGGCGGGGGGGTAATTCACCCCTCCACTTT. It encodes CASRRRGRGGNSPLHF.

The chain recombines TRBV28 with TRBJ1-6, with TRBD1 matching 7 bases. Unmatched junction bases numbered 6, after V lost 5 bases and J lost 8 bases. Germline V lookup: CDR1 MDHEN, CDR2 SYDVKM. There are 14 residues in the CDR3. The CDR3 DNA follows: TGTGCCAGCAGTAGAGGGGGCGTTGATTCACCCCTCCACTTT. It encodes CASSRGGVDSPLHF.

This chain links TRBV5-1 with TRBJ1-1; no clear D. The CDR3 totals 15 residues. Germline CDR1 SGHRS, CDR2 YFSETQ. V was trimmed by 4 bases and J by 2 bases, leaving 15 bases between them. CDR3 residues: CASSLGARHNTEAFF. Here the CDR3 DNA reads TGCGCCAGCAGCCTAGGAGCGCGACATAACACTGAAGCTTTCTTT.

In nucleotides, the CDR3 is TGTGCCACCAACGCCGGGACAGGGTTTGCAACTAATGAAAAACTGTTTTTT. Its protein is CATNAGTGFATNEKLFF. This chain joins TRBV15 and TRBJ1-4; 9 nucleotides align to TRBD1. V lost 7 bases and J lost 0; bases outside the gene matches: 9. This CDR3 has 17 amino acids. CDR1 and CDR2 from the germline V gene are LNHNV and YYDKDF (reference sequence).

The chain employs TRBV21-1 and TRBJ1-2. TRBV21-1 is classified as a pseudogene. This CDR3 is 15 amino acids long. CDR3 residues: CASSIRSGDIYGYTF. DNA for the CDR3: TGTGCCAGCAGCATCCGGAGTGGAGATATCTATGGCTACACCTTC.

The chain employs TRBV24-1 and TRBJ1-2; D is ambiguous. The V and J ends lost 4 bases and 7 bases respectively, with 12 bases between them. The CDR3 totals 13 residues. The germline CDR1 and CDR2 sequences are KGHDR and SFDVKD. CDR3: CATSEGHFSGYTF. DNA for the CDR3: TGTGCCACCAGTGAAGGGCATTTTAGTGGCTACACCTTC.

The chain links TRBV24-1 to TRBJ2-5; 7 positions match TRBD2. Trimming at V came to 9 bases and at J to 1 base, leaving 4 bases not matched to a gene. Germline V gene data show CDR1 as KGHDR and CDR2 as SFDVKD. The CDR3 has 13 residues. The CDR3 spells CATAWGGQETQYF. As DNA, the CDR3 is TGTGCCACCGCGTGGGGGGGCCAAGAGACCCAGTACTTC.

This clonotype was counted only a few times. The chain couples TRBV2 to TRBJ2-7; no clear D gene. Trimming shortened V by 4 bases and J by 5 bases, and 15 bases separated the two germline ends. The CDR3 length is 14 residues. CDR1 SNHLY and CDR2 FYNNEI come from the germline V gene. CDR3 in amino acids: CASSGLGNMDEQYF. CDR3 sequence (DNA): TGTGCCAGCAGTGGGTTGGGGAATATGGACGAGCAGTACTTC.

This chain connects TRBV6-5 to TRBJ2-2; D not certain. There are 13 residues in the CDR3. Trimming shortened V by 7 bases and J by 1 base, and 7 bases separated the two germline ends. The germline gives CDR1 MNHEY, CDR2 SVGAGI. The chain's CDR3 is CASNSLNTGELFF. CDR3 in DNA: TGTGCCAGCAACAGCCTGAACACCGGGGAGCTGTTTTTT.

This clonotype was counted between two and nine times. CDR3 sequence reads: CASSHVDRGPGETQYF. The CDR3 nucleotides are TGTGCCAGCAGCCATGTAGATAGGGGGCCGGGGGAGACCCAGTACTTC. This chain uses TRBV3-1 with TRBJ2-5; 7 bases fit TRBD1. The CDR3 loop spans 16 amino acids. Germline-derived CDR1 and CDR2 are LGHDT and YNNKEL (reference sequence). V shed 3 bases and J 5 bases; nucleotides not matched to a gene: 12.

The chain recombines TRBV3-1 with TRBJ2-7; D is perhaps TRBD2 (6 bases). CDR1 LGHDT and CDR2 YNNKEL come from the germline V gene (reference sequence). This CDR3 is built from 14 residues. Between the trimmed V and J ends, which lost 3 bases and 12 bases, there was a span of 21 bases. CDR3 DNA: TGTGCCAGCAGCCACCGGACTAACCAAGAGACCCGGTACTTC. Amino acid sequence: CASSHRTNQETRYF.

This chain connects TRBV7-9 to TRBJ2-7, with no clear D. The CDR3 contains 12 residues. Deletions cut 5 bases from V and 5 bases from J, with 10 bases between. From germline, CDR1 is SEHNR and CDR2 FQNEAQ (reference sequence). The CDR3 is CASSPGRDEQYF. The CDR3 DNA reads TGTGCCAGCAGCCCAGGAAGAGACGAGCAGTACTTC.

This clonotype was picked up a small number of times. The chain joins TRBV20-1 to TRBJ2-3; no definite D call. Germline assignment: CDR1 DFQATT and CDR2 SNEGSKA (reference sequence). Trimming removed 3 bases at V and 6 bases at J, with 19 bases between. This CDR3 has 15 residues. The CDR3 region is CSASLRSGRLDTQYF. The CDR3 DNA follows: TGCAGTGCTAGCCTCAGGTCGGGTAGATTGGATACGCAGTATTTT.

V and J are TRBV7-2 and TRBJ2-1, with D perhaps matching TRBD1 or TRBD2 (6 bases each). Deletions cut 5 bases from V and 7 bases from J, with 24 bases between. CDR1 is SGHTA and CDR2 is FQGNSA in the germline V gene. The CDR3 has 17 amino acids. CDR3 in amino acids: CASSLGRTAAKINEQFF. CDR3 DNA: TGTGCCAGCAGCCTGGGGAGGACAGCCGCTAAAATAAATGAGCAGTTCTTC.

The chain carries TRBV27 and TRBJ2-7; 8 bases fit TRBD1. The better agreement between TRBJ2-1 and the DNA end casts doubt on the J call. CDR1 is MNHEY and CDR2 is SMNVEV in the germline V gene (reference sequence). The CDR3 is 14 amino acids. The CDR3 DNA reads as TGTGCCAGCAGTTTACAGGGGGCACCCTACGAGCAGTTCTTC. Its translation: CASSLQGAPYEQFF.

The chain couples TRBV29-1 to TRBJ2-7; the D gene is possibly TRBD2 (6 bases). Germline-derived CDR1 and CDR2 are SQVTM and ANQGSEA. The CDR3 is made up of 11 amino acids. The germline V and J ends were trimmed by 7 bases and 5 bases, with 12 bases remaining between them. In DNA, the CDR3 is TGCAGCGCCAGGTGGGGGGACGAGCAGTACTTC. Translated, it gives CSARWGDEQYF.

The chain is built from TRBV3-1 and TRBJ2-7; 8 bases align to TRBD1. Germline V gene sequence: CDR1 LGHDT, CDR2 YNNKEL (reference sequence). J gave up 5 bases and V 6 bases, and 6 bases lay outside the gene matches. This CDR3 comprises 13 residues. CDR3 amino acids: CASRWSGGHEQYF. The CDR3 DNA reads TGTGCCAGCAGATGGTCAGGGGGCCACGAGCAGTACTTC.

The chain links TRBV2 to TRBJ1-1; TRBD1 is a possible D gene (5 bases). This CDR3 comprises 14 residues. V lost 4 bases, J lost 7 bases, and 16 bases lay in between. Germline V gene sequence: CDR1 SNHLY, CDR2 FYNNEI. The CDR3 DNA follows: TGTGCCAGCAGTGTGGGGCAGGGCGTGAGTGAAGCTTTCTTT. It is translated as CASSVGQGVSEAFF.